This T cell receptor beta chain was documented in a study of blood T cell repertoires in COVID-19. Repertoires were generated with immunoSEQ multiplex PCR, while TCRdb's copy carries only in-frame clones and drops some. The sample carries some 190,000 clones, 70% to 90% recorded once. The sample holds one count of this clone. CDR1 MGHDK and CDR2 SYGVNS come from the germline V gene. This CDR3 spans 14 amino acids. With V trimmed by 3 bases and J by 4 bases, 1 base remained unmatched. Each participant's cohort was designated according to participant-reported clinical history. This clonotype was obtained from a woman aged 40 to 50 in a cohort exposed to, infected with or recovered from COVID-19 (not recorded which). The chain employs TRBV25-1 and TRBJ1-5; the match to TRBD1 covers 9 bases. Sequencing was performed on PBMCs or T cells enriched from blood (not recorded which). The CDR3 region has the DNA TGTGCCAGCAGTGAGACAGGGGGGAATCAGCCCCAGCATTTT. This codes for CASSETGGNQPQHF.